This is a list of T cell receptor beta chains from one sample in a study of T-cell memory formation after mild COVID-19. TCRdb fed the 5' RACE reads into MiXCR, producing one record per CDR3 protein. Here the sample spans 500,000 to 600,000 distinct CDR3 sequences, more than 15% being singletons. Sequencing was performed on PBMCs or a T cell subset sorted from them (not recorded which). These receptors came from an adult woman who had mild COVID-19 (a few samples of this study predate the infection). Cell type and time point are not known. Each CDR3 is given with its conserved first and last residue. Fields, in order: V gene, clone size, D gene, J gene, CDR3 protein, CDR3 DNA. The D gene is left open where the match is weak. The size of a clone is reported for some rows only, either as once, few or many, or as a class for expanded clones.

>TRBV7-6|.|.|TRBJ1-6
CASSLARRMNSPLHF
TGTGCCAGCAGCTTAGCGCGTAGAATGAATTCACCCCTCCACTTT
>TRBV19|.|TRBD2|TRBJ2-4
CASSILPSGSFVNIQYF
TGTGCCAGTAGTATACTGCCCAGCGGGAGTTTCGTAAACATTCAGTACTTC
>TRBV30|.|.|TRBJ2-3
CAWSVLTDTQYF
TGTGCCTGGAGTGTCCTGACTGATACGCAGTATTTT
>TRBV5-6|.|.|TRBJ2-7
CASRRVETYEQYF
TGTGCCAGCAGACGTGTCGAGACCTACGAGCAGTACTTC
>TRBV9|.|TRBD2|TRBJ2-5
CASSVGLAGGSQETQYF
TGTGCCAGCAGCGTAGGACTAGCGGGGGGGAGCCAAGAGACCCAGTACTTC
>TRBV24-1|few|.|TRBJ2-2
CATSLNTGELFF
TGTGCCACCAGTTTAAACACCGGGGAGCTGTTTTTT
>TRBV10-3|few|.|TRBJ2-3
CAISESPRPLSTDTQYF
TGTGCCATCAGTGAGTCCCCACGACCCCTTAGCACAGATACGCAGTATTTT
>TRBV27|few|TRBD2|TRBJ2-7
CASSLGGTSGDEQYF
TGTGCCAGCAGTTTAGGAGGGACTAGCGGGGACGAGCAGTACTTC
>TRBV11-3|.|TRBD1|TRBJ2-3
CASSFLDRETDTQYF
TGTGCCAGCAGCTTTCTTGACAGGGAAACAGATACGCAGTATTTT
>TRBV4-3|.|TRBD2|TRBJ2-1
CASSPLGLAYNEQFF
TGCGCCAGCAGCCCCCTGGGACTAGCCTACAATGAGCAGTTCTTC
>TRBV14|.|TRBD1|TRBJ2-2
CASSPLRDRNTGELFF
TGTGCCAGCAGCCCCCTCCGGGACAGAAACACCGGGGAGCTGTTTTTT
>TRBV5-6|.|.|TRBJ2-1
CASSLMRGEQFF
TGTGCCAGCAGCTTGATGAGGGGTGAGCAGTTCTTC
>TRBV14|.|TRBD2|TRBJ2-3
CASSHQTRTSGSSADTQYF
TGTGCCAGCAGCCACCAAACCCGGACTAGCGGGAGTTCCGCAGATACGCAGTATTTT
>TRBV4-1|few|TRBD1|TRBJ2-7
CASSQPGQATLYEQYF
TGCGCCAGCAGCCAACCTGGACAGGCCACCCTCTACGAGCAGTACTTC
>TRBV27|.|.|TRBJ2-1
CASSLIRGEQFF
TGTGCCAGCAGTTTGATTCGGGGTGAGCAGTTCTTC
>TRBV4-2|few|.|TRBJ2-4
CASSRATANIQYF
TGTGCCAGCAGCCGTGCAACTGCAAACATTCAGTACTTC
>TRBV7-2|few|.|TRBJ1-2
CASSSLGGTADYGYTF
TGTGCCAGCAGCTCACTCGGGGGGACCGCCGACTATGGCTACACCTTC
>TRBV7-2|.|.|TRBJ1-1
CASSLSREAFF
TGTGCCAGCAGCCTTTCCCGTGAAGCTTTCTTT
>TRBV18|few|.|TRBJ2-1
CASPPSGEPGLLDNEQFF
TGTGCCAGCCCCCCTTCTGGGGAACCGGGACTTCTCGACAATGAGCAGTTCTTC
>TRBV3-1|.|.|TRBJ1-1
CASSHTGQFIAEAFF
TGTGCCAGCAGCCACACCGGACAGTTTATCGCTGAAGCTTTCTTT
>TRBV12-3/TRBV12-4|.|TRBD1|TRBJ1-5
CASRPGTGEGNQPQHF
TGTGCCAGCAGGCCCGGGACAGGGGAAGGCAATCAGCCCCAGCATTTT
>TRBV20-1|.|.|TRBJ2-1
CSARDLTEQFF
TGCAGTGCTAGAGATCTGACAGAGCAGTTCTTC
>TRBV18|once|TRBD1|TRBJ2-7
CASSHGTEYEQYF
TGTGCCAGCTCACACGGGACAGAGTACGAGCAGTACTTC
>TRBV19|.|.|TRBJ2-5
CASSIQGFQETQYF
TGTGCCAGTAGTATACAGGGATTCCAAGAGACCCAGTACTTC
>TRBV7-6|few|TRBD2|TRBJ2-5
CASSFPRTSGGRETQYF
TGTGCCAGCAGCTTCCCCCGGACTAGCGGGGGGCGAGAGACCCAGTACTTC
>TRBV7-9|.|.|TRBJ2-7
CASSWRDHYEQYF
TGTGCCAGCAGTTGGCGGGACCACTACGAGCAGTACTTC
>TRBV7-9|.|.|TRBJ2-2
CASSLGARNTGELFF
TGTGCCAGCAGCCTAGGAGCCAGGAACACCGGGGAGCTGTTTTTT
>TRBV4-2|.|.|TRBJ1-3
CASSQDFTGSSGNTIYF
TGTGCCAGCAGCCAAGATTTTACCGGATCCTCTGGAAACACCATATATTTT
>TRBV9|.|.|TRBJ2-7
CASSVGGDLSYEQYF
TGTGCCAGCAGCGTAGGTGGGGACCTGTCCTACGAGCAGTACTTC
>TRBV4-1|.|.|TRBJ1-2
CASSQGRDPTHGYTF
TGCGCCAGCAGCCAAGGCCGGGACCCTACTCATGGCTACACCTTC
>TRBV4-3|.|.|TRBJ2-1
CASSRGLSRNEQFF
TGCGCCAGCAGCCGGGGACTTAGTCGGAATGAGCAGTTCTTC
>TRBV19|.|TRBD1|TRBJ2-1
CASSARDRGPEQFF
TGTGCCAGTAGTGCTCGGGACAGGGGGCCTGAGCAGTTCTTC
>TRBV11-3|.|.|TRBJ2-2
CASSLEPGSNTGELFF
TGTGCCAGCAGCTTAGAACCAGGGTCGAACACCGGGGAGCTGTTTTTT
>TRBV6-5|.|.|TRBJ1-1
CASSYGPFTEAFF
TGTGCCAGCAGTTACGGGCCCTTCACTGAAGCTTTCTTT
>TRBV29-1|many|.|TRBJ2-5
CSVEGNQETQYF
TGCAGCGTTGAGGGGAATCAAGAGACCCAGTACTTC
>TRBV7-9|few|.|TRBJ2-1
CASSWYGQKGDEQFF
TGTGCCAGCAGCTGGTACGGACAGAAGGGCGATGAGCAGTTCTTC
>TRBV29-1|many|.|TRBJ2-1
CSQQGGSYNEQFF
TGCAGCCAACAGGGTGGCTCCTACAATGAGCAGTTCTTC
>TRBV24-1|.|.|TRBJ1-1
CAVSVGVGTEAFF
TGTGCCGTATCGGTCGGGGTCGGCACTGAAGCTTTCTTT
>TRBV5-4|.|.|TRBJ2-3
CASSLFGGTDTQYF
TGTGCCAGCAGCTTATTTGGGGGCACGGATACGCAGTATTTT
>TRBV25-1|.|.|TRBJ1-1
CASSPLGQGKGAFF
TGTGCCAGCAGTCCCTTGGGGCAGGGGAAGGGAGCTTTCTTT
>TRBV5-1|.|.|TRBJ2-6
CASSYHLRGTGANVLTF
TGCGCCAGCAGCTATCATCTTAGAGGGACTGGGGCCAACGTCCTGACTTTC
>TRBV29-1|many|.|TRBJ2-1
CSVGRGSYNEQFF
TGCAGCGTCGGACGCGGCTCCTACAATGAGCAGTTCTTC
>TRBV4-2|.|TRBD2|TRBJ2-3
CVSSQGGREADTQYF
TGTGTCAGCAGCCAGGGCGGGAGGGAGGCAGATACGCAGTATTTT
>TRBV2|.|.|TRBJ1-1
CASSSITFEAFF
TGTGCCAGCAGCTCTATTACATTTGAAGCTTTCTTT
>TRBV4-3|.|.|TRBJ2-3
CASSQEREDTDTQYF
TGCGCCAGCAGCCAAGAGCGGGAAGACACAGATACGCAGTATTTT
>TRBV19|once|.|TRBJ1-5
CASSADRSGQPQHF
TGTGCCAGTAGCGCTGACAGGTCGGGTCAGCCCCAGCATTTT
>TRBV7-2|.|TRBD1|TRBJ2-3
CASSLRTGQPGNTQYF
TGTGCCAGCAGCTTAAGGACGGGACAGCCCGGGAATACGCAGTATTTT
>TRBV25-1|.|TRBD2|TRBJ2-7
CASSLGGTRAYEQYF
TGTGCCAGCAGTCTTGGGGGGACTAGAGCCTACGAGCAGTACTTC
>TRBV6-5|few|.|TRBJ1-1
CASSYSMGVLTEAFF
TGTGCCAGCAGTTACTCGATGGGGGTTCTCACTGAAGCTTTCTTT
>TRBV11-2|.|.|TRBJ1-1
CASSLVPGSHEAFF
TGTGCCAGCAGCTTAGTTCCCGGGAGCCATGAAGCTTTCTTT